The T cell receptor (beta chain) under discussion was sequenced for a study of blood T cell repertoires in COVID-19. Study processing details: How many nucleated cells were present was estimated from reference gene primer amplification. The protocol was immunoSEQ multiplex PCR, while the TCRdb copy is restricted to in-frame clones and leaves out a portion. The DNA was the basis for D and trimming; V, J and clone size are from that table. The table shows almost 55,000 clones, with approximately 80% occurring only once. The V gene's germline CDR1 is SGHKS and CDR2 YYEKEE (reference sequence). The CDR3 spans 16 residues. V lost 0 bases to trimming and J lost 4 bases; unmatched junction nucleotides: 5.

This receptor was taken from a man in his fifties or sixties with acute or convalescent COVID-19. Sequencing was done on a sample of peripheral blood. V is TRBV5-5 and J is TRBJ2-3; 10 bases fit TRBD2. Here the CDR3 DNA reads TGTGCCAGCAGCTTGGAGGCTAGCGGGAGCTCAGATACGCAGTATTTT. Amino acids: CASSLEASGSSDTQYF.